One sample yielded the 17 T cell receptor beta chains listed below, sequenced in a study of T cells after yellow fever vaccination. MiXCR, applied by TCRdb to the 5' RACE reads, yields one record per CDR3 protein. The profile shows about 220,000 distinct CDR3 sequences, 3% to 3.5% of them singletons. This sample comprised CD4+ T cells sorted from PBMCs, obtained 10 days after the yellow fever booster vaccination. Every receptor here comes from a man aged 18 to 29 who received the YFV17D yellow fever vaccine.

In this sample, this clonotype turned up many times. The genes are TRBV15 and TRBJ2-1, with D unresolved. Germline CDR1 and CDR2: LNHNV and YYDKDF (reference sequence). This CDR3 has 12 amino acids. V lost 0 bases and J 9 bases, leaving 6 bases between the germline ends. This chain's CDR3 is CATSRDGIEQFF. DNA of the CDR3: TGTGCCACCAGCAGAGATGGGATTGAGCAGTTCTTC.

This clonotype was seen only a few times. This chain links TRBV19 with TRBJ2-3; the match to TRBD1 covers 11 bases. With 10 bases clipped from V and 1 base from J, the junction kept 4 bases outside the gene matches. CDR3 length: 14 amino acids. Germline lookup yields CDR1 LNHDA and CDR2 SQIVND (reference sequence). CDR3 nucleotides: TGTGCCACTAAGGACAGGGGGCGCACAGATACGCAGTATTTT. Translating gives CATKDRGRTDTQYF. Complete variable domain (other parts from reference TRBV19 and TRBJ2-3): DGGITQSPKYLFRKEGQNVTLSCEQNLNHDAMYWYRQDPGQGLRLIYYSQIVNDFQKGDIAEGYSVSREKKESFPLTVTSAQKNPTAFYLCATKDRGRTDTQYFGPGTRLTVL.

The sample holds many counts of this clonotype. J is TRBJ1-5 and V is TRBV5-6, with a weak D call TRBD1 (6 bases). The CDR3 spans 14 residues. With 2 bases removed from V and 3 bases from J, the gap between germline ends came to 9 bases. CDR1 is SGHDT and CDR2 is YYEEEE in the germline V gene. CDR3 sequence (DNA): TGTGCCAGCAGCTTCCGGGGGCACAATCAGCCCCAGCATTTT. Amino acids: CASSFRGHNQPQHF.

The chain couples TRBV7-2 to TRBJ2-5; 11 bases fit TRBD2. The CDR3 length is 19 residues. Germline trimming cut 5 bases from V and 2 bases from J; bases unmatched to any gene: 16. The germline V gene encodes CDR1 SGHTA and CDR2 FQGNSA. CDR3 in DNA: TGTGCCAGCAGCCCTTATAATATAGCGGGGGGGTACCCACAAGAGACCCAGTACTTC. Translated: CASSPYNIAGGYPQETQYF.

This clonotype was observed a few times. The chain employs TRBV11-2 and TRBJ2-7; 7 nucleotides match TRBD1. The CDR3 is 15 residues long. V dropped 5 bases and J dropped 2; count of bases not matched to a gene: 9. Germline V gene sequence: CDR1 SGHAT, CDR2 FQNNGV. CDR3 residues: CASSLQGSGPYEQYV. CDR3 nucleotides: TGTGCCAGCAGCCTACAGGGGTCTGGTCCCTACGAGCAGTACGTC.

This clonotype was recorded a few times. Relative to the germline gene, one junction end is altered; a read error may explain this. This chain links TRBV7-2 with TRBJ2-5; D call uncertain. Germline V gene data show CDR1 as SGHTA and CDR2 as FQGNSA. The CDR3 is 11 amino acids. The CDR3 is CASSLFWTQYF. CDR3 in DNA: TGTGCCAGTAGCTTATTTTGGACCCAGTACTTC.

This clonotype came up many times. J is TRBJ2-5 and V is TRBV12-3 or TRBV12-4; a weak D match, TRBD1 (6 bases). Trimming took off 8 bases at V and 6 bases at J, with 16 bases between the two ends. The CDR3 is 13 amino acids. The CDR3 loop reads CASSWGRGKTQYF. In nucleotides, the CDR3 is TGTGCCAGCTCTTGGGGAAGGGGGAAGACCCAGTACTTC.

This rearrangement joins TRBV5-8 to TRBJ2-4, with D possibly TRBD1 on 5 matching bases. The CDR3 runs 15 residues. From germline, CDR1 is SGHTS and CDR2 YDEGEE. Deletions cut 10 bases from V and 0 bases from J, with 17 bases between. The CDR3 spells CAAAWAGPAKNIQYF. The CDR3 nucleotides are TGTGCCGCAGCCTGGGCAGGGCCAGCCAAAAACATTCAGTACTTC.

In this sample, this clonotype turned up many times. Sequence at one end of the junction differs from germline and may be a read error. The chain links TRBV29-1 to TRBJ2-3, with 11 bases matching TRBD2. Looked up from germline, CDR1 is SQVTM and CDR2 is ANQGSEA. This CDR3 is 14 amino acids long. The CDR3: CSETSGSSTNTQYF. CDR3 DNA sequence: TGCAGCGAAACTAGCGGGAGCTCCACAAATACGCAGTATTTT.

This clonotype has ten or more counts. V usage is TRBV10-2 and J usage is TRBJ1-6; D uncertain. The CDR3 has 14 residues. Trimming shortened V by 7 bases and J by 7 bases, and 14 bases separated the two germline ends. In germline, CDR1 is WSHSY, CDR2 SAAADI. CDR3 region: CASKMTDRNSPLHF. In DNA form, the CDR3 reads TGCGCCAGCAAGATGACGGATAGGAATTCACCCCTCCACTTT.

The genes are TRBV6-5 and TRBJ1-1; D perhaps matches TRBD1 (5 bases). The ends were cut back, 0 bases at V and 3 bases at J, with 11 bases in the middle. The CDR3 is 15 residues long. Per germline, CDR1 MNHEY and CDR2 SVGAGI. Here the CDR3 reads CASSYSGRRDTEAFF. In nucleotides, the CDR3 is TGTGCCAGCAGTTACTCGGGACGACGGGACACTGAAGCTTTCTTT.

Ten or more counts support this clonotype. The CDR3 spells CASSLLAGAFTGELFF. The CDR3 coding sequence is TGTGCCAGCAGCTTACTAGCGGGGGCGTTCACCGGGGAGCTGTTTTTT. This chain connects TRBV11-2 to TRBJ2-2; 10 bases are a match to TRBD2. The V gene's germline CDR1 is SGHAT and CDR2 FQNNGV. This CDR3 contains 16 residues. V lost 2 bases to trimming and J lost 4 bases; unmatched junction nucleotides: 4.

This chain connects TRBV30 to TRBJ1-2, with no clear D. The V gene lost 2 bases and the J gene lost 4 bases, with 11 bases spanning the gap. CDR3 length: 13 amino acids. Germline CDR1 reads GTSNPN; CDR2 reads SVGIG (reference sequence). The CDR3: CAWSFIGSYGYTF. CDR3 bases: TGTGCCTGGAGTTTTATTGGCAGCTATGGCTACACCTTC.

Many counts were recorded for this clonotype. The chain recombines TRBV5-6 with TRBJ1-1, with D maybe TRBD1 (5 bases). Trimming cost V 1 base and J 10 bases, with 11 bases left between them. This CDR3 comprises 12 residues. The germline CDR1 and CDR2 sequences are SGHDT and YYEEEE. CDR3 bases: TGTGCCAGCAGCTTGCAGGGTATAGCAGCTTTCTTT. As protein: CASSLQGIAAFF.

The V gene is TRBV27, the J gene TRBJ1-2, with D possibly matching TRBD1 (5 bases). V gave up 7 bases and J gave up 6 bases, with 18 bases separating them. This CDR3 is built from 14 residues. Germline loops: CDR1 MNHEY, CDR2 SMNVEV (reference sequence). CDR3 protein: CASNRPGAPNGYTF. CDR3 nucleotide sequence: TGTGCCAGCAACAGACCCGGGGCGCCCAATGGCTACACCTTC.

Many counts were recorded for this clonotype. The gene calls are TRBV6-2 or TRBV6-3 and TRBJ1-4, with TRBD1 as a possible D gene (6 bases). V lost 8 bases and J lost 8, with 12 bases in between. Germline V lookup: CDR1 MNHEY, CDR2 SVGEGT. This CDR3 has 12 amino acids. The CDR3 sequence is CASGGGDEKLFF. The CDR3 coding sequence is TGTGCCAGCGGCGGGGGCGACGAAAAACTGTTTTTT.

This clonotype was recorded at least ten times. The chain has TRBV9 and TRBJ2-3; D possibly matches TRBD1 or TRBD2 (6 bases each). This CDR3 region has 15 residues. The germline V gene has CDR1 SGDLS and CDR2 YYNGEE. V was pared by 0 bases and J by 5 bases, with 13 bases between. The CDR3 DNA reads as TGTGCCAGCAGCGTAGTGGGGGGCCTCGAAGATACGCAGTATTTT. It translates to CASSVVGGLEDTQYF.